The 13 T cell receptor beta chains below all came from one sample that was sequenced in a study of PD-1 blockade in classical Hodgkin lymphoma. The time point denotes: cycle 4 day 1 (C4D1), after five to seven weeks of nivolumab. Each patient experienced a relapse that followed autologous stem cell transplantation, and brentuximab vedotin exposure varied. Produced via immunoSEQ multiplex PCR; TCRdb's table is partial and in-frame only. The repertoire holds about 21,000 clones, with over 70% as singletons. The sample was peripheral blood mononuclear cells (PBMCs), taken before the fourth cycle of nivolumab. These receptors came from a human donor with classical Hodgkin lymphoma.

The gene calls are TRBV6-1 and TRBJ2-7; D might be TRBD1 or TRBD2, each matching 6 bases. The CDR3 is 14 amino acids. Germline V lookup: CDR1 MNHNS, CDR2 SASEGT. V gave up 7 bases and J gave up 2 bases, with 15 bases separating them. The CDR3, as DNA: TGTGCCAGCAACCGGAGGGGGAAGCCCTACGAGCAGTACTTC. Amino acids: CASNRRGKPYEQYF.

This chain uses TRBV19 with TRBJ2-2; 8 positions match TRBD1. Germline lookup yields CDR1 LNHDA and CDR2 SQIVND (reference sequence). V lost 2 bases and J lost 6; bases outside the gene matches: 5. The CDR3 sequence is 15 residues long. Here the CDR3 DNA reads TGTGCCAGTAGTATAATGCAGGGGGCGTCCGGGGAGCTGTTTTTT. Its translation: CASSIMQGASGELFF.

The V and J genes are TRBV7-2 and TRBJ2-2; maybe TRBD1 (6 bases). This CDR3 has 17 residues. Trimming removed 2 bases from V and 6 bases from J, with 19 bases in between. Germline CDR1 reads SGHTA; CDR2 reads FQGNSA. CDR3 residues: CASSLYGSRGYSGELFF. The CDR3 coding sequence is TGTGCCAGCAGCTTATACGGTAGCAGGGGTTATTCCGGGGAGCTGTTTTTT.

This rearrangement joins TRBV19 to TRBJ2-2; 8 bases are shared with TRBD2. Looked up from germline, CDR1 is LNHDA and CDR2 is SQIVND (reference sequence). Germline trimming cut 5 bases from V and 4 bases from J; bases unmatched to any gene: 6. CDR3 length: 15 residues. The CDR3 loop is CASSLREGGTGELFF. CDR3 in DNA: TGTGCCAGTAGTCTCCGGGAGGGCGGCACCGGGGAGCTGTTTTTT.

Remarks on this clone: One junction end disagrees with the germline gene, perhaps due to a read error. The V call is TRBV11-3, the J call TRBJ2-7; D perhaps matches TRBD2 (5 bases). The CDR3 sequence is 11 residues long. Germline assignment: CDR1 SGHNT and CDR2 YENEEA. Here the CDR3 reads CASSLAHSENF. For the CDR3, the DNA is TGTGCCAGCAGCTTAGCACATAGCGAGAACTTC.

The CDR3 sequence: CASSGGDFPAEKLFF. CDR3 nucleotides: TGTGCCAGCAGCGGGGGGGACTTCCCGGCGGAAAAACTGTTTTTT. V is TRBV7-9 and J is TRBJ1-4, with a possible D match to TRBD1 (5 bases). CDR3 length equals 15 residues. CDR1 is SEHNR and CDR2 is FQNEAQ in the germline V gene (reference sequence). Trimming removed 5 bases at V and 8 bases at J, with 18 bases between. The variable domain in full, completed from reference TRBV7-9 and TRBJ1-4, reads DTGVSQNPRHKITKRGQNVTFRCDPISEHNRLYWYRQTLGQGPEFLTYFQNEAQLEKSRLLSDRFSAERPKGSFSTLEIQRTEQGDSAMYLCASSGGDFPAEKLFFGSGTQLSVL.

The chain employs TRBV25-1 and TRBJ2-7; either TRBD1 or TRBD2 may fit D (6 bases each). The germline CDR1 and CDR2 sequences are MGHDK and SYGVNS. This CDR3 region has 13 residues. In nucleotides, the CDR3 is TGTGCTGCTGTCAGGGGCGGGACCTACGAGCAGTACTTC. It is translated as CAAVRGGTYEQYF.

This chain links TRBV6-6 with TRBJ2-1; D is unresolved. V gave up 2 bases and J gave up 6 bases, with 14 bases separating them. Germline CDR1 and CDR2: MNHNY and SVGAGI (reference sequence). This CDR3 region has 15 residues. The CDR3 DNA reads TGTGCCAGCAGTTACCTGGCCCCCACGGGCAATGAGCAGTTCTTC. This sequence encodes CASSYLAPTGNEQFF.

The rearrangement joins TRBV5-6 to TRBJ2-3, with 9 nucleotides matching TRBD1. J lost 4 bases, V lost 5 bases, and 8 bases had no gene match. CDR1 is SGHDT, CDR2 YYEEEE, per germline. This CDR3 contains 15 residues. CDR3 sequence: CASRGTGLAPDTQYF. CDR3 coding DNA: TGTGCCAGCAGGGGGACAGGGCTTGCCCCAGATACGCAGTATTTT.

This clone was observed once. The V and J genes are TRBV11-3 and TRBJ2-5, with D perhaps assigned TRBD1 or TRBD2 (5 bases each). In germline, CDR1 is SGHNT, CDR2 YENEEA. This CDR3 region has 14 residues. V was cut by 5 bases and J by 5 bases, with 15 bases left in between. The CDR3 is CASSPAGGSETQYF. The CDR3 DNA reads as TGTGCCAGCAGCCCGGCTGGGGGTTCGGAGACCCAGTACTTC.

The V and J genes are TRBV18 and TRBJ2-3, with D tentatively TRBD1 or TRBD2 (6 bases each). This CDR3 comprises 15 residues. CDR1 and CDR2 (germline): KGHSH, LQKENI. Trimming left V 3 bases short and J 0 bases short, with 10 bases between. The CDR3 here is CASSPQGTSTDTQYF. In DNA, the CDR3 is TGTGCCAGCTCACCTCAGGGGACTAGCACAGATACGCAGTATTTT.

The CDR3 DNA sequence: TGCAGCGTTGAGGGTGACAGGGAGAGGGACGGGGAGCTGTTTTTT. Amino acid sequence: CSVEGDRERDGELFF. The gene calls are TRBV29-1 and TRBJ2-2; 7 nucleotides align to TRBD1. The germline V gene encodes CDR1 SQVTM and CDR2 ANQGSEA. The CDR3 covers 15 residues. V dropped 3 bases and J dropped 7; count of bases not matched to a gene: 11.

By share, this clone counts as large. V gene TRBV30 combines with J gene TRBJ1-2, with TRBD1 matching over 10 bases. This CDR3 has 14 amino acids. The V segment lost 2 bases and the J segment 8 bases; nucleotides outside the gene matches: 8. The V gene's germline CDR1 is GTSNPN and CDR2 SVGIG (reference sequence). Here the CDR3 reads CAWSPGQGEDGYTF. CDR3 coding DNA: TGTGCCTGGAGTCCAGGACAGGGGGAGGACGGCTACACCTTC. The full variable domain, completed using reference TRBV30 and TRBJ1-2, is SQTIHQWPATLVQPVGSPLSLECTVEGTSNPNLYWYRQAAGRGLQLLFYSVGIGQISSEVPQNLSASRPQDRQFILSSKKLLLSDSGFYLCAWSPGQGEDGYTFGSGTRLTVV.